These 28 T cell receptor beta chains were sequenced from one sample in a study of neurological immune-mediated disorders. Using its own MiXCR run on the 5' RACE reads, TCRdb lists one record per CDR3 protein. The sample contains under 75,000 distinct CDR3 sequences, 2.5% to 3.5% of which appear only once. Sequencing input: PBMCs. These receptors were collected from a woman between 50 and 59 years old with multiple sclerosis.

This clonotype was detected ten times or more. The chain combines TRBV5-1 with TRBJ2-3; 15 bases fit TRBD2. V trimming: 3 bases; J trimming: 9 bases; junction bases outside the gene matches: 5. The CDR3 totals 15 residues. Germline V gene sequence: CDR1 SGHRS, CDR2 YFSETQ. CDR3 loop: CASSSLGTSGGTQYF. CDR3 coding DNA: TGCGCCAGCAGCTCACTAGGGACTAGCGGGGGGACGCAGTATTTT.

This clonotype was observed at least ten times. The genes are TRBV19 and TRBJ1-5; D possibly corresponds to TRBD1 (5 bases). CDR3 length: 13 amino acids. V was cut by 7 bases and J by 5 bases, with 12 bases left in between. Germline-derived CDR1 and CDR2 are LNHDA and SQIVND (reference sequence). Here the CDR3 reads CASNFGRDQPQHF. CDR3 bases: TGTGCCAGTAATTTTGGCAGGGATCAGCCCCAGCATTTT.

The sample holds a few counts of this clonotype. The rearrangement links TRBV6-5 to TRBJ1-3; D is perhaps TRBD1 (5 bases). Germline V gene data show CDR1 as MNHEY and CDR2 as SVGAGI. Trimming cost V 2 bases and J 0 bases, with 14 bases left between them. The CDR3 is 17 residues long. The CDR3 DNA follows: TGTGCCAGCAGTTACGGAGGGGCCGCTTTCTCTGGAAACACCATATATTTT. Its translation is CASSYGGAAFSGNTIYF.

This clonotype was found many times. Written as DNA, the CDR3 is TGTGCCAGCAGCGTTGGAGCGACTGAAGCTTTCTTT. Translating it yields CASSVGATEAFF. The rearrangement uses TRBV9 and TRBJ1-1; D not certain. Germline V lookup: CDR1 SGDLS, CDR2 YYNGEE. The CDR3 length is 12 residues. Trimming pared 2 bases from V and 5 bases from J, leaving 7 bases between.

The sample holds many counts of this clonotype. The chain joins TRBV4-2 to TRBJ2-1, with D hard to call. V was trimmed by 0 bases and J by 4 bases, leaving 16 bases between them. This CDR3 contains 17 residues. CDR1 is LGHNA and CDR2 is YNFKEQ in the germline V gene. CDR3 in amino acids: CASSQDLATPVYNEQFF. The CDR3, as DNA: TGTGCCAGCAGCCAAGATCTGGCCACCCCAGTGTACAATGAGCAGTTCTTC.

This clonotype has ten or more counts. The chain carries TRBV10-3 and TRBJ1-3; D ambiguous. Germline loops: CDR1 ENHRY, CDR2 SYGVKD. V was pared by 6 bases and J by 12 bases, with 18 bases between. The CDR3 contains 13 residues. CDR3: CAIRISSGKNIYF. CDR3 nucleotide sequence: TGTGCCATCAGAATTAGCTCTGGAAAAAACATATATTTT.

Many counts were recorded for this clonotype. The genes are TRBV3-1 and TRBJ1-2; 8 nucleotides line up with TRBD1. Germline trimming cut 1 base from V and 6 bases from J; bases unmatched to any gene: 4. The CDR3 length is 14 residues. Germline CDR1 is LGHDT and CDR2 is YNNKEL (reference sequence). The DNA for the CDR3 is TGTGCCAGCAGCCAAGGGACAGGGCAGAATGGCTACACCTTC. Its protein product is CASSQGTGQNGYTF.

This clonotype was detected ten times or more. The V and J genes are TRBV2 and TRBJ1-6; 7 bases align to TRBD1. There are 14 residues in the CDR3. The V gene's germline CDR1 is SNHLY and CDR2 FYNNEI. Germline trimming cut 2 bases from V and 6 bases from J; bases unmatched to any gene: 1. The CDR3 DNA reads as TGTGCCAGCAGTGAACAGGGGGGTAATTCACCCCTCCACTTT. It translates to CASSEQGGNSPLHF.

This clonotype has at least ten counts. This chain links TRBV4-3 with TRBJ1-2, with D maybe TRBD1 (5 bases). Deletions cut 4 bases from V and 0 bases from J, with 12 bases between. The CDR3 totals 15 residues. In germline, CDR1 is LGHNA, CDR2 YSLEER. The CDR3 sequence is CASSLRQGTNYGYTF. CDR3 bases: TGCGCCAGCAGCCTAAGGCAGGGTACTAACTATGGCTACACCTTC.

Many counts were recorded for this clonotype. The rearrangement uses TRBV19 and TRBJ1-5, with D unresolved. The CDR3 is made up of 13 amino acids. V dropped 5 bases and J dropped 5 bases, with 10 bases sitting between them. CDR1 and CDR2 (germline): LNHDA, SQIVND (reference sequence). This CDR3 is CASSSRNYQPQHF. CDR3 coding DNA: TGTGCCAGTAGTTCCCGAAACTATCAGCCCCAGCATTTT.

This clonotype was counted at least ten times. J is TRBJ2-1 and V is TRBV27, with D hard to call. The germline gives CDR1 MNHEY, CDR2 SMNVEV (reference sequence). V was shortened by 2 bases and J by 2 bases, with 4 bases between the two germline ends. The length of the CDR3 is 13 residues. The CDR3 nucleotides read TGTGCCAGCAGTTTACTAGCCTACAATGAGCAGTTCTTC. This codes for CASSLLAYNEQFF.

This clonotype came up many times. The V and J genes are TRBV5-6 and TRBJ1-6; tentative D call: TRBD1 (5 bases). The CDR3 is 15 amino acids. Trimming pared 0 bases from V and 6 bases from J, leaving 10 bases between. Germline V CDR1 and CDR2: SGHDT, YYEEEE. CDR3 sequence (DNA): TGTGCCAGCAGCTTGGTGGGGGTGGGTAATTCACCCCTCCACTTT. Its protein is CASSLVGVGNSPLHF.

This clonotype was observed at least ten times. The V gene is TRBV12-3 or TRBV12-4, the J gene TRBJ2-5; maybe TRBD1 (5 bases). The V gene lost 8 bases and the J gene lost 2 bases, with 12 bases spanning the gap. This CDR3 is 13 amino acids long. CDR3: CASGNRQQETQYF. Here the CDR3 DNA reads TGTGCCAGCGGAAATCGACAGCAAGAGACCCAGTACTTC.

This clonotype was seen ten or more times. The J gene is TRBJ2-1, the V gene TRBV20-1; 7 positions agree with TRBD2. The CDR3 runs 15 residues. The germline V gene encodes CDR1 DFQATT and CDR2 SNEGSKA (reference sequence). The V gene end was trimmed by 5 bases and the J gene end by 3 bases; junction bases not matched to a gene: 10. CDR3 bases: TGCAGTGCTGGGGGGGAGCTAGTAGGCTACAATGAGCAGTTCTTC. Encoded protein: CSAGGELVGYNEQFF.

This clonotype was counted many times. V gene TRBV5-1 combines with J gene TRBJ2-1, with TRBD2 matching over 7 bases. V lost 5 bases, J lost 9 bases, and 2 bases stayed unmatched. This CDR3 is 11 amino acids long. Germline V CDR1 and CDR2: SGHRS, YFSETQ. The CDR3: CASRGEGEQFF. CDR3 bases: TGCGCCAGCAGGGGGGAGGGTGAGCAGTTCTTC.

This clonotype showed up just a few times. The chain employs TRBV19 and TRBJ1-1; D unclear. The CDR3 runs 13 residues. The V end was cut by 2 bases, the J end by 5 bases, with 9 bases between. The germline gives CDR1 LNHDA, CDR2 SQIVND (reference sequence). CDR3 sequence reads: CASSISQRTEAFF. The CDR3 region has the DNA TGTGCCAGTAGTATAAGTCAAAGGACTGAAGCTTTCTTT.

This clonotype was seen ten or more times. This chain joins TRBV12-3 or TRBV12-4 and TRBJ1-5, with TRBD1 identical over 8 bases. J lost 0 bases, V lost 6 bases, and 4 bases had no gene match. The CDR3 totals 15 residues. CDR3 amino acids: CASRATGASNQPQHF. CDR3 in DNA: TGTGCCAGCAGGGCGACAGGGGCTAGCAATCAGCCCCAGCATTTT.

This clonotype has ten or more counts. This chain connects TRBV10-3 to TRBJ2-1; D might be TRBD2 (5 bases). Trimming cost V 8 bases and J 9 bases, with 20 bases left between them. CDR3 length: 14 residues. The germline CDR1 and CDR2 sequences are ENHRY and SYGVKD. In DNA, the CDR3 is TGTGCCATCGCCACTAGAGGGAGAGAGGGTGAGCAGTTCTTC. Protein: CAIATRGREGEQFF.

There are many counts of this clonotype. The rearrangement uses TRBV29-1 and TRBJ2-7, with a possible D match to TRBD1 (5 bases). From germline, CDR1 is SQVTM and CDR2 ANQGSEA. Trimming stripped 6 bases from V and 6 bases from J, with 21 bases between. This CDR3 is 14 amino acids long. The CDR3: CSVRRVGLTSEQYF. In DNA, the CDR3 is TGCAGCGTGCGGCGCGTGGGGCTAACTTCCGAGCAGTACTTC.

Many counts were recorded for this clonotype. The CDR3 nucleotides read TGTGCCAGCAGGGAGACTGGACAGGGGAATGGCTACACCTTC. The encoded protein is CASRETGQGNGYTF. The chain uses TRBV25-1 and TRBJ1-2, with 9 nucleotides matching TRBD1. The CDR3 spans 14 residues. Germline values: CDR1 MGHDK, CDR2 SYGVNS. Germline trimming cut 6 bases from V and 6 bases from J; bases unmatched to any gene: 8.

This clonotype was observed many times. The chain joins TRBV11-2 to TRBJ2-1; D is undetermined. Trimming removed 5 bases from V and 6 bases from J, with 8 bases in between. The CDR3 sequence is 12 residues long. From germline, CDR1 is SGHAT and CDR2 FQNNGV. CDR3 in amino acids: CASSPLGNEQFF. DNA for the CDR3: TGTGCCAGCAGCCCCTTAGGCAATGAGCAGTTCTTC.

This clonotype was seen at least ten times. Here the CDR3 reads CSARVSGIARSTDTQYF. CDR3 nucleotides: TGCAGTGCTAGAGTCTCTGGAATAGCCCGTAGCACAGATACGCAGTATTTT. V is TRBV20-1 and J is TRBJ2-3, with D unresolved. CDR3 length: 17 amino acids. The germline V gene has CDR1 DFQATT and CDR2 SNEGSKA (reference sequence). Trimming removed 1 base from V and 0 bases from J, with 17 bases in between.

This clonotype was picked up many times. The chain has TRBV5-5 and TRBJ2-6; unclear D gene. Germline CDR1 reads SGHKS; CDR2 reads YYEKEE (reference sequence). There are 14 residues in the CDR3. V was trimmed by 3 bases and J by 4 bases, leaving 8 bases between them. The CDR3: CASSSGLGANVLTF. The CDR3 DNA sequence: TGTGCCAGCAGCTCGGGTCTAGGGGCCAACGTCCTGACTTTC.

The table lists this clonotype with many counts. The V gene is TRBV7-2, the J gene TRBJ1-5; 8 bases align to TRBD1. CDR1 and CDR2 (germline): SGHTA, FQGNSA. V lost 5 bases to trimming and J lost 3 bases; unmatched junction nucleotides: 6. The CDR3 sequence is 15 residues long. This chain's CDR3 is CASSRDRGYNQPQHF. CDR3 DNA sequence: TGTGCCAGCAGCCGCGACAGGGGATACAATCAGCCCCAGCATTTT.

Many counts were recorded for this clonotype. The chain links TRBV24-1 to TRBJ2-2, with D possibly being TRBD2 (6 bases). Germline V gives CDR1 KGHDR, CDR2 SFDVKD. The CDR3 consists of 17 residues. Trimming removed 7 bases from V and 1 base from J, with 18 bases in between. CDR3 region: CATSTTTGGMNTGELFF. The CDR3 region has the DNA TGTGCCACCAGCACTACTACTGGGGGGATGAACACCGGGGAGCTGTTTTTT.

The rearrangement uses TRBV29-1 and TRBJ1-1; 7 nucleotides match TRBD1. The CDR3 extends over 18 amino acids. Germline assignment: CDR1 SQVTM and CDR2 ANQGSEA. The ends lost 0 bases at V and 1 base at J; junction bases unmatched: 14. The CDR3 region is CSVEDEGGQALGNTEAFF. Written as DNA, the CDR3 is TGCAGCGTTGAAGATGAAGGAGGACAGGCGTTGGGGAACACTGAAGCTTTCTTT.

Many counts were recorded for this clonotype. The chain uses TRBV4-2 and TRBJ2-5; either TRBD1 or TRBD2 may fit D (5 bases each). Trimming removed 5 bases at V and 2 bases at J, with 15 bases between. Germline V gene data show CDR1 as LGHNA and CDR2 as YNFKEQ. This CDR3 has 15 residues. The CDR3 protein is CASSGDGALQETQYF. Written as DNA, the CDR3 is TGTGCCAGCAGCGGGGACGGAGCCCTTCAAGAGACCCAGTACTTC.

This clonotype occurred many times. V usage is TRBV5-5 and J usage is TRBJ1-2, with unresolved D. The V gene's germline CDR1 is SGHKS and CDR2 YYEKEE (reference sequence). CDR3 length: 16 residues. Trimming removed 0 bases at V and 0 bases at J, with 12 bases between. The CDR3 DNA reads TGTGCCAGCAGCTTGGGGCCGGGCGTACCTAACTATGGCTACACCTTC. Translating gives CASSLGPGVPNYGYTF.